This record concerns one T cell receptor beta chain sequence. Only in-frame clones appear in the TCRdb table, and some are missing; sequencing was by immunoSEQ multiplex PCR. Of 260,000 or so clones listed, about four fifths were seen once; the top ten hold around 3.3%. The data stem from a study of blood T cell repertoires in COVID-19. Cohorts were assigned according to the clinical history that participants reported. CDR1 is SGHAT and CDR2 is FQDESV in the germline V gene (reference sequence). CDR3 length equals 13 residues. J gave up 4 bases and V 5 bases, and 4 bases lay outside the gene matches. V and J are TRBV11-1 and TRBJ1-2; 7 bases align to TRBD1. The receptor comes from a middle-aged woman who had been exposed to COVID-19. Sequenced material: PBMCs or T cells enriched from blood (not recorded which). CDR3 bases: TGTGCCAGCAGCCCGACAGGGACCTATGGCTACACCTTC. Protein sequence: CASSPTGTYGYTF.